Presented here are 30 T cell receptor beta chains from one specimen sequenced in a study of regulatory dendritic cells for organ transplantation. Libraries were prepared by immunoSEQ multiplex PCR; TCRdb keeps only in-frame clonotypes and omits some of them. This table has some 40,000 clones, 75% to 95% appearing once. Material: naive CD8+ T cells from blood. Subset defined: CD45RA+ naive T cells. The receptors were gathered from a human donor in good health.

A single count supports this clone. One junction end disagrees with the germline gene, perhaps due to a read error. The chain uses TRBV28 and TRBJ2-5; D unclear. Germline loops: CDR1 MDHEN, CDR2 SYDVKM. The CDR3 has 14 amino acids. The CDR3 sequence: CVSSFVGSGETQYF. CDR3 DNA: TGTGTCAGCAGTTTTGTGGGGTCTGGGGAGACCCAGTACTTC.

The CDR3 is CASSLSGVARQETQYF. The CDR3, as DNA: TGTGCCAGCAGCCTCAGTGGAGTAGCCCGCCAAGAGACCCAGTACTTC. V gene TRBV7-2 combines with J gene TRBJ2-5, with D unclear. V lost 5 bases and J 1 base, leaving 17 bases between the germline ends. CDR1 is SGHTA and CDR2 is FQGNSA in the germline V gene. The CDR3 sequence is 16 residues long. Full variable domain (missing parts from reference TRBV7-2 and TRBJ2-5): GAGVSQSPSNKVTEKGKDVELRCDPISGHTALYWYRQSLGQGLEFLIYFQGNSAPDKSGLPSDRFSAERTGGSVSTLTIQRTQQEDSAVYLCASSLSGVARQETQYFGPGTRLLVL.

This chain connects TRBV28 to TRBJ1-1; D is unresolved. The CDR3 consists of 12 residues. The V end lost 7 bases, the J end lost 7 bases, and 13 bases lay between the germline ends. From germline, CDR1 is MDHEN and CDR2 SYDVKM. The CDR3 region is CASKRTGFEAFF. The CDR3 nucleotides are TGTGCCAGCAAGAGGACGGGGTTTGAAGCTTTCTTT. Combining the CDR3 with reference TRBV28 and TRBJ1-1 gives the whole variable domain DVKVTQSSRYLVKRTGEKVFLECVQDMDHENMFWYRQDPGLGLRLIYFSYDVKMKEKGDIPEGYSVSREKKERFSLILESASTNQTSMYLCASKRTGFEAFFGQGTRLTVV.

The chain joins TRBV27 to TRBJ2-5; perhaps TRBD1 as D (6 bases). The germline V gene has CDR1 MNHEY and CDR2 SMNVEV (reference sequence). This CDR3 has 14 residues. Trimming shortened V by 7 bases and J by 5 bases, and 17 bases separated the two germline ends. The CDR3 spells CASMGTGTRETQYF. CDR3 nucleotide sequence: TGTGCCAGCATGGGTACAGGGACACGGGAGACCCAGTACTTC.

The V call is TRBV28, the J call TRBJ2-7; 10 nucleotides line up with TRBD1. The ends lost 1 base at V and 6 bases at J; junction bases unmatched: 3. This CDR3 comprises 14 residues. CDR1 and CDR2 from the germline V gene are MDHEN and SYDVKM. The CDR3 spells CASSLSGQGIEQYF. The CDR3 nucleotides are TGTGCCAGCAGTTTATCGGGACAGGGGATCGAGCAGTACTTC.

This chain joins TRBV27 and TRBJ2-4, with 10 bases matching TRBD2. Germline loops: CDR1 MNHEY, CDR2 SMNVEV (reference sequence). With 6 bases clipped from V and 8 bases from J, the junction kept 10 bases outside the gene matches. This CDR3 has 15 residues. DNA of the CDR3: TGTGCCAGCAGCGGGATAGCGGGGGGTTTAGACATTCAGTACTTC. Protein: CASSGIAGGLDIQYF.

The CDR3 loop is CASRASGGNSYNEQFF. The CDR3 bases are TGTGCCAGCAGGGCTAGCGGGGGAAACTCCTACAATGAGCAGTTCTTC. The gene calls are TRBV6-6 and TRBJ2-1; 10 nucleotides agree with TRBD2. Germline CDR1 reads MNHNY; CDR2 reads SVGAGI (reference sequence). The CDR3 has 16 residues. Losses at the gene ends were 6 bases for V and 0 bases for J; bases not matched to a gene: 5.

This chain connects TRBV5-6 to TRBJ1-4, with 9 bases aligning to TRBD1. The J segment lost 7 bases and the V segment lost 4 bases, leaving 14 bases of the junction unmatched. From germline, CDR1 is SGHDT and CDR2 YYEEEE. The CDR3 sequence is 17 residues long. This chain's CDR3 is CASSHMGTGSILEKLFF. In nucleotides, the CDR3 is TGTGCCAGCAGCCATATGGGGACAGGGTCAATCCTTGAAAAACTGTTTTTT.

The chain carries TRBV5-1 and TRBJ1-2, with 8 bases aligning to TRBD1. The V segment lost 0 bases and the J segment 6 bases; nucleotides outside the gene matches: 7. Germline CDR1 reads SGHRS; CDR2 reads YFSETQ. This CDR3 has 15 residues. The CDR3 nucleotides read TGCGCCAGCAGCTTGGGGCCCGACAGGGGCCATGGCTACACCTTC. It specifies CASSLGPDRGHGYTF.

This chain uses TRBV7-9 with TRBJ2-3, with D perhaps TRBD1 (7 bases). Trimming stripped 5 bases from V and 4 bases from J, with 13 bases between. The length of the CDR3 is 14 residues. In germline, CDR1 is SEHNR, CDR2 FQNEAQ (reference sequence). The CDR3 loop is CASSARGTADTQYF. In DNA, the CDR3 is TGTGCCAGCAGCGCCCGGGGGACAGCAGATACGCAGTATTTT.

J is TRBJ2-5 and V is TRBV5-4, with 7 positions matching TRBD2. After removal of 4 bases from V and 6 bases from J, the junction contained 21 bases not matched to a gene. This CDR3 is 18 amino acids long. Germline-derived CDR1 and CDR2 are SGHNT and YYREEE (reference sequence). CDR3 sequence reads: CASSSRGGPLDPRKTQYF. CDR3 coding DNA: TGTGCCAGCAGCAGCCGGGGAGGGCCGCTTGACCCGAGAAAGACCCAGTACTTC.

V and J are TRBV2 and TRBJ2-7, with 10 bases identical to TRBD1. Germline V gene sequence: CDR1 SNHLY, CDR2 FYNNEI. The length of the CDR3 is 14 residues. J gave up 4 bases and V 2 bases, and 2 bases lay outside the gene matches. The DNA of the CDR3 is TGTGCCAGCAGTGAACCGGACAGGGGGTACGAGCAGTACTTC. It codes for CASSEPDRGYEQYF.

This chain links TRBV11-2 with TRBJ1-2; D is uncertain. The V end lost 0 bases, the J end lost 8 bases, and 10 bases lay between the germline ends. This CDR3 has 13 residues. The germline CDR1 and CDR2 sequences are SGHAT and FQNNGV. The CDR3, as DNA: TGTGCCAGCAGCTTAGAAGAGGAGAGGGGCTACACCTTC. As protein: CASSLEEERGYTF.

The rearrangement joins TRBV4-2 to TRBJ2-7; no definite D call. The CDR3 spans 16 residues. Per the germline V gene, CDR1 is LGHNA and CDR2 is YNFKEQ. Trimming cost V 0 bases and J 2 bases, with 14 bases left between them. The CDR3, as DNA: TGTGCCAGCAGCCAAGATTACCTAGTGGTTGCCTACGAGCAGTACTTC. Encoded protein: CASSQDYLVVAYEQYF.

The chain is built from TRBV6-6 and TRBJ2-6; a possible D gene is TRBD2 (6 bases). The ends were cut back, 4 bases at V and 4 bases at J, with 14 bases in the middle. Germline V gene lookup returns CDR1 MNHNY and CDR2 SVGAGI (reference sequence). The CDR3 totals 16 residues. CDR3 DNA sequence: TGTGCCAGCAGTTTATTCGTTCGGGGGGGGGCCAACGTCCTGACTTTC. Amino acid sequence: CASSLFVRGGANVLTF.

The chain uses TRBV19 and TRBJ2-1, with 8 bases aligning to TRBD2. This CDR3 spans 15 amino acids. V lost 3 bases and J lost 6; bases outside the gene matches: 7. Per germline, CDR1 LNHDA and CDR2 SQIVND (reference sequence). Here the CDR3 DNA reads TGTGCCAGTAGTATGGGTCCAGCGGGAGTCAATGAGCAGTTCTTC. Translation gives CASSMGPAGVNEQFF.

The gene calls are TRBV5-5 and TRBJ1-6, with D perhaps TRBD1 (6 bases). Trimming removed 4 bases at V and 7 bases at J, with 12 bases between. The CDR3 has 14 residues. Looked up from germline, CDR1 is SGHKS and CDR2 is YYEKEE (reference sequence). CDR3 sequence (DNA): TGTGCCAGCAGCCCACAGGGTAGAAATTCACCCCTCCACTTT. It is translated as CASSPQGRNSPLHF.

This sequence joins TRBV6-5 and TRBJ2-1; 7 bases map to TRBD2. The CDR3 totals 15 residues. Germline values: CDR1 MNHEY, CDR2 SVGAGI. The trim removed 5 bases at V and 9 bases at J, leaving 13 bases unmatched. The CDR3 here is CASSIATSREGEQFF. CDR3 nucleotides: TGTGCCAGCAGTATAGCGACTAGCAGGGAGGGTGAGCAGTTCTTC.

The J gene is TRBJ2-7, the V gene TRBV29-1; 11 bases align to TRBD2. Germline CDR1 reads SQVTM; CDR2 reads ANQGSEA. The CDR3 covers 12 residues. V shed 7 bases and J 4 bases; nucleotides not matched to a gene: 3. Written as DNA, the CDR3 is TGCAGCGGTAGCGGGAGGGGATACGAGCAGTACTTC. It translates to CSGSGRGYEQYF.

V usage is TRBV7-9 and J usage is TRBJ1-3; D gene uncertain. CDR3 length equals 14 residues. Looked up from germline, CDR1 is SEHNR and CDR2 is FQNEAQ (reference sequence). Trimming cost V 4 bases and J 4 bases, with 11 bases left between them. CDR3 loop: CASSSPRQGNTIYF. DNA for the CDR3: TGTGCCAGCAGCTCCCCTCGTCAAGGAAACACCATATATTTT.

The CDR3 spells CASSLTTSSNEQFF. In DNA, the CDR3 is TGTGCCAGCAGCCTCACGACTAGCTCCAATGAGCAGTTCTTC. The J gene is TRBJ2-1, the V gene TRBV9, with 7 bases lining up with TRBD2. Trimming at V came to 4 bases and at J to 6 bases, leaving 7 bases not matched to a gene. There are 14 residues in the CDR3. Germline V lookup: CDR1 SGDLS, CDR2 YYNGEE.

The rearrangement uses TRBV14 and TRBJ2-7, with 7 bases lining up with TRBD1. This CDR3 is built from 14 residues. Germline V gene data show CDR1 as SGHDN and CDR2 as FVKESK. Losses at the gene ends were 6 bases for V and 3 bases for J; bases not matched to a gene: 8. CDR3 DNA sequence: TGTGCCAGCAGGAAAGGGGGCTTTCTCTACGAGCAGTACTTC. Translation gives CASRKGGFLYEQYF.

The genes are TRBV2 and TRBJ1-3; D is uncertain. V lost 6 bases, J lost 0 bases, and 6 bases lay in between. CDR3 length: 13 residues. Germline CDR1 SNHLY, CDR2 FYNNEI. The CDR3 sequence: CASSGSSGNTIYF. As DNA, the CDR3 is TGTGCCAGCAGCGGAAGCTCTGGAAACACCATATATTTT.

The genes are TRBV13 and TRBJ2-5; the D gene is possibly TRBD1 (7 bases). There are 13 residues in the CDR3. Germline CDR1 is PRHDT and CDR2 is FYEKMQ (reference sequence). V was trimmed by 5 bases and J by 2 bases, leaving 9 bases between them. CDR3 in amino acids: CASSAGQQETQYF. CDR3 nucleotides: TGTGCCAGCAGCGCGGGACAGCAAGAGACCCAGTACTTC.

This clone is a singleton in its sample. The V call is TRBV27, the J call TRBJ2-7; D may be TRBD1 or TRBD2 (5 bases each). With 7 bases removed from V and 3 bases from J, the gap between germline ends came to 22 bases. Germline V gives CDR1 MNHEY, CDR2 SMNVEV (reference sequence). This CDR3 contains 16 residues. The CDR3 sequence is CASTEFAGMGVYEQYF. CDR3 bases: TGTGCCAGCACAGAGTTTGCGGGTATGGGGGTCTACGAGCAGTACTTC.

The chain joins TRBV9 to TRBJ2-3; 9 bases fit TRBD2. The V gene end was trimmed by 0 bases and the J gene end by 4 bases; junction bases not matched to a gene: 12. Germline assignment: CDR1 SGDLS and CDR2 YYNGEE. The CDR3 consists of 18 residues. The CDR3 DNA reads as TGTGCCAGCAGCGTAGAAGGTGAGGTAGCGGGAGCGGCAGATACGCAGTATTTT. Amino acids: CASSVEGEVAGAADTQYF.

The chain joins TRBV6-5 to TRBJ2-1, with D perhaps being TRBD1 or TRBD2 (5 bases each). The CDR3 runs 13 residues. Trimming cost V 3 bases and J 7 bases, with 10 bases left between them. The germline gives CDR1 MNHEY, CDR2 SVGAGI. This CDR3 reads CASSYSDSNEQFF. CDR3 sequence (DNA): TGTGCCAGCAGTTATAGCGACAGTAATGAGCAGTTCTTC.

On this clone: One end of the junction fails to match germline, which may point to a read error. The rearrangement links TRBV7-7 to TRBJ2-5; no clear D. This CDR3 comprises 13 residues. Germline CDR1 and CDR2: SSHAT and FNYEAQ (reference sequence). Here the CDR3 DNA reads TGTGCTAGCAGCTCCGTTGAGGTGGAGACCCAGTACTTC. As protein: CASSSVEVETQYF. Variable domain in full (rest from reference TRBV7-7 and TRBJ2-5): GAGVSQSPRYKVTKRGQDVTLRCDPISSHATLYWYQQALGQGPEFLTYFNYEAQPDKSGLPSDRFSAERPEGSISTLTIQRTEQRDSAMYRCASSSVEVETQYFGPGTRLLVL.

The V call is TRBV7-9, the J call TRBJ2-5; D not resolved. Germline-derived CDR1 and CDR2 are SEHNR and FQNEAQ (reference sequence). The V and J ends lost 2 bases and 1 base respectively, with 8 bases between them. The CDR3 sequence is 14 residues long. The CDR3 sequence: CASSLRGAQETQYF. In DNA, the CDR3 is TGTGCCAGCAGCTTACGTGGAGCCCAAGAGACCCAGTACTTC.

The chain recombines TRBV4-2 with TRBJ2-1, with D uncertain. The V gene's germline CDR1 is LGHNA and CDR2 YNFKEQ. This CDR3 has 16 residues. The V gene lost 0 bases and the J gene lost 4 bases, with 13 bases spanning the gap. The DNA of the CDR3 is TGTGCCAGCAGCCAAGAGTTGGGCGGATTTTACAATGAGCAGTTCTTC. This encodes CASSQELGGFYNEQFF.